A single sample is the source of the 12 T cell receptor beta chains below, sequenced in a study of T cells in Graves' hyperthyroidism and ophthalmopathy. TCR beta CDR3 region amplification was performed from RNA transcripts. HTBI primers drove first-round RT-PCR of the TCR CDR3. TCRdb passed the multiplex PCR reads through MiXCR, listing each CDR3 protein once. The sample records around 370,000 distinct CDR3 sequences, around a sixth being singletons. The specimen was blood. The receptors shown here come from a man younger than 35 with Graves' ophthalmopathy.

The sample holds a few counts of this clonotype. The chain links TRBV27 to TRBJ2-5; 7 positions match TRBD1. Losses at the gene ends were 2 bases for V and 9 bases for J; bases not matched to a gene: 3. Germline V gene sequence: CDR1 MNHEY, CDR2 SMNVEV (reference sequence). CDR3 length equals 12 residues. This CDR3 reads CASSLRTGPQYF. The CDR3 DNA is TGTGCCAGCAGTTTAAGGACAGGACCCCAGTACTTC.

In its sample, this clonotype was seen many times. The chain uses TRBV10-1 and TRBJ1-1; 7 bases are shared with TRBD1. V lost 7 bases and J lost 5; bases outside the gene matches: 22. From germline, CDR1 is WNHNN and CDR2 SYGVQD (reference sequence). The CDR3 loop spans 18 amino acids. The CDR3: CASITTTGGRGRRTEAFF. The CDR3 DNA reads TGCGCCAGCATTACTACAACGGGGGGAAGGGGGCGACGGACTGAAGCTTTCTTT.

The V and J genes are TRBV6-1 and TRBJ1-1; D not certain. Trimming left V 5 bases short and J 4 bases short, with 26 bases between. The CDR3 sequence is 18 residues long. Looked up from germline, CDR1 is MNHNS and CDR2 is SASEGT. The CDR3 loop reads CASSFRSYLPSKFTEAFF. The CDR3 coding sequence is TGTGCCAGCAGTTTTCGGTCCTACCTCCCCTCAAAGTTCACTGAAGCTTTCTTT.

This clonotype was seen at least ten times. This chain joins TRBV6-1 and TRBJ2-3; D may be TRBD1 (6 bases). Germline values: CDR1 MNHNS, CDR2 SASEGT. CDR3 length equals 15 residues. The V end lost 4 bases, the J end lost 5 bases, and 16 bases lay between the germline ends. CDR3 DNA sequence: TGTGCCAGCAGTGGTAGGGACACACGGGGAGATACGCAGTATTTT. It codes for CASSGRDTRGDTQYF.

About this clonotype itself: A much larger clone differs from this one at a single base, so this may be a read error. The chain is built from TRBV3-1 and TRBJ2-4; tentative D call: TRBD2 (6 bases). The CDR3 is 15 amino acids. The germline V gene has CDR1 LGHDT and CDR2 YNNKEL (reference sequence). The CDR3 region is CAGSQGGVTKNIQYF. The CDR3 DNA reads TGTGCCGGCAGCCAAGGCGGGGTTACCAAAAACATTCAGTACTTC.

This clonotype was recorded many times. CDR3 sequence: CATTSKGGRTDTQYF. The CDR3 DNA follows: TGTGCCACCACCTCAAAGGGGGGGCGGACAGATACGCAGTATTTT. The genes are TRBV24-1 and TRBJ2-3; tentatively, D is TRBD2 (7 bases). Per the germline V gene, CDR1 is KGHDR and CDR2 is SFDVKD. There are 15 residues in the CDR3. Trimming removed 8 bases at V and 3 bases at J, with 17 bases between.

The chain uses TRBV27 and TRBJ1-6, with D perhaps matching TRBD1 (5 bases). There are 18 residues in the CDR3. Trimming left V 3 bases short and J 5 bases short, with 20 bases between. CDR1 and CDR2 from the germline V gene are MNHEY and SMNVEV (reference sequence). Written as DNA, the CDR3 is TGTGCCAGCAGTTTCCTAGGGCAGGGCATGGGTGATAATTCACCCCTCCACTTT. The encoded protein is CASSFLGQGMGDNSPLHF.

V and J are TRBV15 and TRBJ2-4; D uncertain. Germline CDR1 and CDR2: LNHNV and YYDKDF (reference sequence). The CDR3 is 15 amino acids. V was pared by 0 bases and J by 5 bases, with 11 bases between. CDR3 coding DNA: TGTGCCACCAGCAGAGATCGGGCAGGACAAAACATTCAGTACTTC. Amino acids: CATSRDRAGQNIQYF.

The rearrangement joins TRBV2 to TRBJ1-6; 10 nucleotides match TRBD1. The germline V gene encodes CDR1 SNHLY and CDR2 FYNNEI. With 6 bases clipped from V and 2 bases from J, the junction kept 10 bases outside the gene matches. The CDR3 is 18 amino acids. The CDR3 protein is CASRGDGTGATYNSPLHF. The CDR3, as DNA: TGTGCCAGCAGGGGAGACGGGACAGGGGCCACCTATAATTCACCCCTCCACTTT. The full variable domain, with the rest looked up from reference TRBV2 and TRBJ1-6, is EPEVTQTPSHQVTQMGQEVILRCVPISNHLYFYWYRQILGQKVEFLVSFYNNEISEKSEIFDDQFSVERPDGSNFTLKIRSTKLEDSAMYFCASRGDGTGATYNSPLHFGNGTRLTVT.

The chain recombines TRBV7-2 with TRBJ1-2; weak D call: TRBD1 (6 bases). Looked up from germline, CDR1 is SGHTA and CDR2 is FQGNSA. CDR3 size: 13 residues. Trimming stripped 4 bases from V and 4 bases from J, with 10 bases between. The CDR3 DNA is TGTGCCAGCAGCTGGGGGCAGACCTATGGCTACACCTTC. It translates to CASSWGQTYGYTF.

This clonotype was counted at least ten times. The V call is TRBV2, the J call TRBJ1-6; D might be TRBD1 (5 bases). CDR3 length: 16 residues. Per germline, CDR1 SNHLY and CDR2 FYNNEI. V was pared by 1 base and J by 7 bases, with 14 bases between. CDR3 sequence reads: CASSEEPRAGNSPLHF. The CDR3 nucleotides read TGTGCCAGCAGTGAAGAGCCCAGGGCTGGAAATTCACCCCTCCACTTT.

The chain employs TRBV12-3 or TRBV12-4 and TRBJ1-3; TRBD1 agrees at 7 bases. The CDR3 length is 14 residues. With 6 bases clipped from V and 4 bases from J, the junction kept 6 bases outside the gene matches. CDR3 protein: CASRVGGSGNTIYF. The CDR3 DNA follows: TGTGCCAGCAGGGTAGGGGGCTCCGGAAACACCATATATTTT.